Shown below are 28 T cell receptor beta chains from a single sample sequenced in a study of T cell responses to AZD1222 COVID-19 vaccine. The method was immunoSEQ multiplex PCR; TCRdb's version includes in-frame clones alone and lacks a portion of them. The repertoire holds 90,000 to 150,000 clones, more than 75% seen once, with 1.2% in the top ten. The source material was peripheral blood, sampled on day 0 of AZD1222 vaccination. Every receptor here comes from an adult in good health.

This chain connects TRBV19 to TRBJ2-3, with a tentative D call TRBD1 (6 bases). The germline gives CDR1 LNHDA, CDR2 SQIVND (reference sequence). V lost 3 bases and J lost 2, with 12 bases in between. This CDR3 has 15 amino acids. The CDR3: CASSIRGRDTDTQYF. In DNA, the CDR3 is TGTGCCAGTAGTATCAGGGGAAGGGACACAGATACGCAGTATTTT.

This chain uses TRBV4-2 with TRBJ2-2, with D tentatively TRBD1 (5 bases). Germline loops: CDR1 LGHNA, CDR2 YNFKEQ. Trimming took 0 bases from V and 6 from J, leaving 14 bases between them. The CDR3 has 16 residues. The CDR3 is CASSQEVTGRAGELFF. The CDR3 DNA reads TGTGCCAGCAGCCAAGAGGTAACAGGACGGGCCGGGGAGCTGTTTTTT.

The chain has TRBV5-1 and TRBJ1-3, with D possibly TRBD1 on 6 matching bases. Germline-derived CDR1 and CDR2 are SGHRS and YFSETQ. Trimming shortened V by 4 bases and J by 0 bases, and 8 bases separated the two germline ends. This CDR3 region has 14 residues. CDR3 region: CASSKQGSGNTIYF. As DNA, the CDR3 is TGCGCCAGCAGCAAACAGGGCTCTGGAAACACCATATATTTT.

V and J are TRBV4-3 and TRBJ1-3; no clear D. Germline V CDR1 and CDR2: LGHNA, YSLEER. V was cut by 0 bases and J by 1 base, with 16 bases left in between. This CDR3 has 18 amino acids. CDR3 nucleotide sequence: TGCGCCAGCAGCCAAGATCGGGCAGGCGGCGTGTCTGGAAACACCATATATTTT. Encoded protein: CASSQDRAGGVSGNTIYF.

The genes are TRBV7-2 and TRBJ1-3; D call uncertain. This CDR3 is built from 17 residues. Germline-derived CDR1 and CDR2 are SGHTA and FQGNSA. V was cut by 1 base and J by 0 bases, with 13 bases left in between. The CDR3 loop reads CASSLGIGRSSGNTIYF. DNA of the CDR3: TGTGCCAGCAGCTTAGGTATTGGGCGAAGCTCTGGAAACACCATATATTTT.

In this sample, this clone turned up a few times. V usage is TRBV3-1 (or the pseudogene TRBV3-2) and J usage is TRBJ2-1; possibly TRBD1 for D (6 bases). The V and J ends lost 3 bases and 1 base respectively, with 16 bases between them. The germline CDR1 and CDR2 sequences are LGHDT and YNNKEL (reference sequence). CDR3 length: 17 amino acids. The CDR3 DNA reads TGTGCCAGCAGCCAGTACCCGGGACACCGATCCTACAATGAGCAGTTCTTC. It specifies CASSQYPGHRSYNEQFF.

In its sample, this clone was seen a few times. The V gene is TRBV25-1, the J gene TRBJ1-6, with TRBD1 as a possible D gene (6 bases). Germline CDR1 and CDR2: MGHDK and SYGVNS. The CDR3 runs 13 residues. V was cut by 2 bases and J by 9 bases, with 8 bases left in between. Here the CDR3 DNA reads TGTGCCAGCAGTGAAACAGGGATTTCACCCCTCCACTTT. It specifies CASSETGISPLHF.

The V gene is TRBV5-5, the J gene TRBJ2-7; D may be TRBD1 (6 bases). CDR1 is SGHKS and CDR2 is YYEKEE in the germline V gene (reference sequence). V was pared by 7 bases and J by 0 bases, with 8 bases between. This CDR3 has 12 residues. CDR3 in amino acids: CASGQSSYEQYF. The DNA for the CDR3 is TGTGCCAGCGGACAGAGCTCCTACGAGCAGTACTTC.

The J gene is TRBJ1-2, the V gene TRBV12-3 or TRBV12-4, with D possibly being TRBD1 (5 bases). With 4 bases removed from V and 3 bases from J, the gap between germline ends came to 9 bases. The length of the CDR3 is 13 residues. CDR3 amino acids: CASSSGAYYGYTF. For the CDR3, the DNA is TGTGCCAGCAGTTCCGGGGCCTACTATGGCTACACCTTC.

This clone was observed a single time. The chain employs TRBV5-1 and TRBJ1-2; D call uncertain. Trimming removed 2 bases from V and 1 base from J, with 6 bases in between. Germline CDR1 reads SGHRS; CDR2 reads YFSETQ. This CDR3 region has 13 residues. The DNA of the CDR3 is TGCGCCAGCAGCTTAGACAATAACTATGGCTACACCTTC. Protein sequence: CASSLDNNYGYTF.

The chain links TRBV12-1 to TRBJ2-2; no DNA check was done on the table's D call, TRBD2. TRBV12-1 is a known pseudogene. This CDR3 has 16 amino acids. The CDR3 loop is CASRAEEGFNTGELFF. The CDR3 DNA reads TGTGCCAGCAGGGCAGAGGAGGGGTTTAACACCGGGGAGCTGTTTTTT.

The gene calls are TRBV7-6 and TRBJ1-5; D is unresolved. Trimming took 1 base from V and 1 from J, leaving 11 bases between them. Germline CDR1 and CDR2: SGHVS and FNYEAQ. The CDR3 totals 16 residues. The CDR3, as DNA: TGTGCCAGCAGCTTAGGTGCCAACCCGAGCAATCAGCCCCAGCATTTT. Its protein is CASSLGANPSNQPQHF.

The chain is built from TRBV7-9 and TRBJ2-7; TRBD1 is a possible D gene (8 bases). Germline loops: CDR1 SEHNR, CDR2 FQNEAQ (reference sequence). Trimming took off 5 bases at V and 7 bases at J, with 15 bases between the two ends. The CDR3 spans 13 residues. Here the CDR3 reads CASSPTGEGEQYF. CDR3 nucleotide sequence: TGTGCCAGCAGCCCGACAGGGGAGGGGGAGCAGTACTTC. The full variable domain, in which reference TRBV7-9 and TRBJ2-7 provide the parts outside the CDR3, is DTGVSQNPRHKITKRGQNVTFRCDPISEHNRLYWYRQTLGQGPEFLTYFQNEAQLEKSRLLSDRFSAERPKGSFSTLEIQRTEQGDSAMYLCASSPTGEGEQYFGPGTRLTVT.

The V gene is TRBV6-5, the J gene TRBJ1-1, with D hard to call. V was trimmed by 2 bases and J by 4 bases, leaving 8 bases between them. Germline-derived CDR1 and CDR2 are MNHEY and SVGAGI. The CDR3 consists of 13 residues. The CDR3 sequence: CASSYGQVTEAFF. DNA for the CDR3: TGTGCCAGCAGTTACGGGCAAGTCACTGAAGCTTTCTTT.

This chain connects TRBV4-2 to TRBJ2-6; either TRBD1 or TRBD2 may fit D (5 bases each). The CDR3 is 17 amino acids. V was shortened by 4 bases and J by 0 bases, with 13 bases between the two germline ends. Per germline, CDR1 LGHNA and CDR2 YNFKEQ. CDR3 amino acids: CASSPWWDGSGANVLTF. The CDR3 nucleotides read TGTGCCAGCAGCCCGTGGTGGGACGGCTCTGGGGCCAACGTCCTGACTTTC.

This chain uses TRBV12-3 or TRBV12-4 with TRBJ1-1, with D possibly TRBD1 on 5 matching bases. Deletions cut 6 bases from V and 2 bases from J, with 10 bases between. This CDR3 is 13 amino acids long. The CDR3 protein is CASSSDRNTEAFF. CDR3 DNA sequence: TGTGCCAGCAGCTCTGACAGAAACACTGAAGCTTTCTTT.

The CDR3 sequence: CASSRQDDTEAFF. CDR3 coding DNA: TGCGCCAGCAGTCGACAGGACGACACTGAAGCTTTCTTT. J is TRBJ1-1 and V is TRBV4-1; D perhaps matches TRBD1 (6 bases). This CDR3 contains 13 residues. CDR1 and CDR2 from the germline V gene are MGHRA and YSYEKL. V lost 6 bases, J lost 3 bases, and 11 bases lay in between.

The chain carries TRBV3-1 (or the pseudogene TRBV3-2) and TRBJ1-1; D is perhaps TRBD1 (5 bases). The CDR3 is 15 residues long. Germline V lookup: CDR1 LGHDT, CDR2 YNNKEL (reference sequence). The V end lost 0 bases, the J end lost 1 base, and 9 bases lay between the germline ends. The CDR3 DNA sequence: TGTGCCAGCAGCCAAGAACCAGGGAGGAACACTGAAGCTTTCTTT. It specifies CASSQEPGRNTEAFF.

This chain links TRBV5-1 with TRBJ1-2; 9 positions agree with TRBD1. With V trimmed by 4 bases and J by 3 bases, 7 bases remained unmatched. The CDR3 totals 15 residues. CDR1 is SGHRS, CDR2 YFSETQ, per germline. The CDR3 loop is CASSERTGVYYGYTF. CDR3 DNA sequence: TGCGCCAGCAGCGAACGGACAGGGGTCTACTATGGCTACACCTTC.

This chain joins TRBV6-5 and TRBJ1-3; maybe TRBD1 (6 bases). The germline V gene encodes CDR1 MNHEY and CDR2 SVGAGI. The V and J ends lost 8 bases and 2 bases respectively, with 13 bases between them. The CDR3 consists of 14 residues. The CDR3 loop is CASQGRATGNTIYF. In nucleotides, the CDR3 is TGTGCCAGCCAGGGGCGCGCGACTGGAAACACCATATATTTT.

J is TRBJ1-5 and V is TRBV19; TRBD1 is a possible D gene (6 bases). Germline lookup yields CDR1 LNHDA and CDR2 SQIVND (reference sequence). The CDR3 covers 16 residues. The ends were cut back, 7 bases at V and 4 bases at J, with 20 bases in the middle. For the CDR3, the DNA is TGTGCCAGTACCAAAATCTCCAAGGGGGGGAATCAGCCCCAGCATTTT. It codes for CASTKISKGGNQPQHF.

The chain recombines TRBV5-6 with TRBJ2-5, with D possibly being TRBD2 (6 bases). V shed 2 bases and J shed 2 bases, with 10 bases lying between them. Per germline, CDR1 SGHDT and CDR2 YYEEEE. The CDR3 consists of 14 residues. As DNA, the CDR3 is TGTGCCAGCAGCTTCGCGGGGAAACAAGAGACCCAGTACTTC. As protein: CASSFAGKQETQYF.

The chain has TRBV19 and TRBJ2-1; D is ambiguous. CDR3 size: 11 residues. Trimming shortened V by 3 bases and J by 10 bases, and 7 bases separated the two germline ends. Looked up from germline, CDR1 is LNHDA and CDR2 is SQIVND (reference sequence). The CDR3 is CASSIRKEQFF. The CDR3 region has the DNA TGTGCCAGTAGTATTAGGAAAGAGCAGTTCTTC.

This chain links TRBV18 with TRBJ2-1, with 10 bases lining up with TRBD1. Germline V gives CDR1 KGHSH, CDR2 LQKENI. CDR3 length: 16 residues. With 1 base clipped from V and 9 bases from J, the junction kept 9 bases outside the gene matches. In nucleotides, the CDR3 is TGTGCCAGCTCACCACGATCAGGACAGGGGGTTGGTGAGCAGTTCTTC. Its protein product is CASSPRSGQGVGEQFF.

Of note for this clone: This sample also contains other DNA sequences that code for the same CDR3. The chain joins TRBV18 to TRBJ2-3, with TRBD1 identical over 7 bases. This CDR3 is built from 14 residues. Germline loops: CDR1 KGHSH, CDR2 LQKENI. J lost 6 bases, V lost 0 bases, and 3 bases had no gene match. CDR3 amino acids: CASSPPGGPDTQYF. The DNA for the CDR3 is TGTGCCAGCTCACCACCAGGGGGCCCGGATACGCAGTATTTT. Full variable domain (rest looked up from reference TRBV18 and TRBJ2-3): NAGVMQNPRHLVRRRGQEARLRCSPMKGHSHVYWYRQLPEEGLKFMVYLQKENIIDESGMPKERFSAEFPKEGPSILRIQQVVRGDSAAYFCASSPPGGPDTQYFGPGTRLTVL.

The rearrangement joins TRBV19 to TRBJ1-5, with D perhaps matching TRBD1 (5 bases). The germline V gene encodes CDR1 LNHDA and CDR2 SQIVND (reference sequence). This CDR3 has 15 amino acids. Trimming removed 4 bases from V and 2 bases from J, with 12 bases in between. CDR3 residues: CASSRGLGGNQPQHF. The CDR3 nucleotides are TGTGCCAGTAGTAGGGGATTAGGGGGCAATCAGCCCCAGCATTTT.

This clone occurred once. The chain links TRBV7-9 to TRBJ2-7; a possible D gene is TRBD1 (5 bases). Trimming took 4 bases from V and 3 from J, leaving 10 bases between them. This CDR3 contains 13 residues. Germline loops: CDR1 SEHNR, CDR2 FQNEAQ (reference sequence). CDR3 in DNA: TGTGCCAGCAGCTCCTCCAGGGACTACGAGCAGTACTTC. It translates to CASSSSRDYEQYF.

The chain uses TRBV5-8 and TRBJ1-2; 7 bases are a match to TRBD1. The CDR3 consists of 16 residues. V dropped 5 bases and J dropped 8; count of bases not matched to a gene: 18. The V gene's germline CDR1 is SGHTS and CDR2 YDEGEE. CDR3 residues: CASSPAGRGRVGGYTF. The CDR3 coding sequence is TGTGCCAGCAGTCCTGCGGGGAGGGGGCGAGTCGGCGGCTACACCTTC.